The sequence of this T cell receptor beta chain was determined in a study of PD-1 blockade in classical Hodgkin lymphoma. Sequencing was performed with immunoSEQ multiplex PCR; in TCRdb, only in-frame clones are kept and a portion is missing. The repertoire holds about 85,000 clones, with about nine tenths as singletons. As for this clone: The antigen is unknown.

Each of the patients experienced relapse following autologous stem cell transplantation, and their brentuximab vedotin exposure differed. Whole-study findings and limits: CD4+ TCR diversity, unlike CD8+, climbed significantly by C4D1. Newly diagnosed patients reportedly had lower baseline TCR diversity than healthy donors. The repertoire differences lack a defined cause, possibly disease activity or prior therapy.

CDR1 ENHRY and CDR2 SYGVKD come from the germline V gene. The V gene lost 4 bases and the J gene lost 1 base, with 7 bases spanning the gap. The CDR3 spans 13 residues. The sequence derives from a human donor with classical Hodgkin lymphoma. The input for sequencing was peripheral blood mononuclear cells (PBMCs), taken before the second cycle of nivolumab. V usage is TRBV10-3 and J usage is TRBJ1-1, with D possibly being TRBD1 (5 bases). CDR3 amino acids: CAISGTRNTEAFF. CDR3 nucleotide sequence: TGTGCCATCAGTGGGACACGGAACACTGAAGCTTTCTTT.